This TCR beta chain was found in a study of circulating tumor DNA in untreated peripheral T-cell lymphoma (dated by TCRdb to the early 2020s). Study-level results and caveats: Tumor-specific clonotypes turned up in roughly 73% of patients, identified from 85% to 90% of baseline tissues and from roughly 67% of baseline serum samples.

Reading the germline V gene gives CDR1 MDHEN and CDR2 SYDVKM. The CDR3 goes from the cysteine to the phenylalanine over 13 residues. The entry retains the CDR3 DNA only, 39 bases that are in frame from base 1. Between the V and J ends, shortened by 9 bases and 6 bases respectively, the junction contains 16 bases. The library was produced with the immunoSEQ multiplex PCR assay. What TCRdb holds here is the immuneACCESS table cut down to in-frame rearrangements. Part of the clones is not present; checked against another copy, under half of the missing clones reflect an unresolved V gene, and the others are unexplained. The sample table holds 1,000 to 1,200 clones, of which about 80% were seen once. The ten largest make up around 5.1% of the sample. Tumor-specific TCR clonotypes were identified by sequencing baseline tumor tissue collected before treatment. The study used next-generation sequencing of T-cell receptor sequences to monitor peripheral T-cell lymphoma patients receiving frontline treatment on a trial.

To note about this clone: This clone's antigen is unknown. No base quality values were provided; no much bigger clone lies one nucleotide off.

The sequence derives from a human donor with peripheral T-cell lymphoma. The rearrangement joined TRBV28 to TRBJ2-3; TRBD1 could be the D gene, as 5 bases match. Sequencing used tumor tissue. For the CDR3, the sequence is CASSPGQWDTQYF. The nucleotide sequence reads as follows: TGTGCCAGTAGTCCAGGGCAATGGGATACGCAGTATTTT.